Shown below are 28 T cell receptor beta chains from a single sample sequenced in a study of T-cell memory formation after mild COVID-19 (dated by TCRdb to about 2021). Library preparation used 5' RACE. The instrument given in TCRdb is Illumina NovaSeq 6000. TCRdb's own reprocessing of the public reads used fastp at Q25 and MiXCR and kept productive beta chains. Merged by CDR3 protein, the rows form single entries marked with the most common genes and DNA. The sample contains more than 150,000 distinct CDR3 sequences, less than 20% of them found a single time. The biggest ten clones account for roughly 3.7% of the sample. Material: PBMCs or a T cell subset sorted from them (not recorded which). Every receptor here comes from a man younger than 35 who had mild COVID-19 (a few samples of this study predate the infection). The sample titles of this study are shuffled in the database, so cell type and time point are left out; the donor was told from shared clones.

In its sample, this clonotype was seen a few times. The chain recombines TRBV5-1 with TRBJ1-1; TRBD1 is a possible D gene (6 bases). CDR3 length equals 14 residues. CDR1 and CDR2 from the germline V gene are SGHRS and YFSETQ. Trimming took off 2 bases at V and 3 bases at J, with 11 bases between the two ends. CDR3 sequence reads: CASSFSRTDTEAFF. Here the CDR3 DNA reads TGCGCCAGCAGCTTCTCTCGGACAGACACTGAAGCTTTCTTT.

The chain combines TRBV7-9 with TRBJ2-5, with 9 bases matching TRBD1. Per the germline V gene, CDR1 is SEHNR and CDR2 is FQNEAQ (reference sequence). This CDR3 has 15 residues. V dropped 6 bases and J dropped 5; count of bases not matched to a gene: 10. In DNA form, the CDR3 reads TGTGCCAGCAGGACGGGACAGGGACTTCGGGAGACCCAGTACTTC. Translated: CASRTGQGLRETQYF.

The CDR3 DNA sequence: TGTGCCAGCACCGCGGCCGCAACCACCGGGGAGCTGTTTTTT. Translated: CASTAAATTGELFF. V usage is TRBV7-2 and J usage is TRBJ2-2; the D is unclear. The V end was cut by 7 bases, the J end by 4 bases, with 13 bases between. In germline, CDR1 is SGHTA, CDR2 FQGNSA. The CDR3 spans 14 residues.

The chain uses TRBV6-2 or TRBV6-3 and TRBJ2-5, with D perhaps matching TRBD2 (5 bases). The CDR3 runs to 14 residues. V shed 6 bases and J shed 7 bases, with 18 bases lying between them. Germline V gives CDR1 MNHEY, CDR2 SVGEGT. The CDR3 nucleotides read TGTGCCAGCAGAAGAAAGACGGCGAGCGGGACCCAGTACTTC. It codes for CASRRKTASGTQYF.

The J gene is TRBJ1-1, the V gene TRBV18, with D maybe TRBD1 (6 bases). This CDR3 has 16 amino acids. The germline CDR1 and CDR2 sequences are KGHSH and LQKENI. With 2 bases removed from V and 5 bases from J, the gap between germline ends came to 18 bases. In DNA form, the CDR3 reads TGTGCCAGCTCACCAGGGGTACAGGGATTCAGTACTGAAGCTTTCTTT. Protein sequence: CASSPGVQGFSTEAFF.

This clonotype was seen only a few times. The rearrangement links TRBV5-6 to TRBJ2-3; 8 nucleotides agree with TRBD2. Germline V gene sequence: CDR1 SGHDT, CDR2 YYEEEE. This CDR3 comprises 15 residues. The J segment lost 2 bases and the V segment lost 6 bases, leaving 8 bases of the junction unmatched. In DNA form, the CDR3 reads TGTGCCAGCACCAAGACTAGCGACTTCACAGATACGCAGTATTTT. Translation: CASTKTSDFTDTQYF.

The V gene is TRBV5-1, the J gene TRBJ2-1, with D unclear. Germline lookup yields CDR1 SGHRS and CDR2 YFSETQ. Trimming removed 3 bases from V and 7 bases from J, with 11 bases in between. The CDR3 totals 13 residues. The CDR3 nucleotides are TGCGCCAGCAGCTCCGGACCTATGAATGAGCAGTTCTTC. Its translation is CASSSGPMNEQFF. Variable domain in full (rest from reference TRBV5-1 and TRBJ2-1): KAGVTQTPRYLIKTRGQQVTLSCSPISGHRSVSWYQQTPGQGLQFLFEYFSETQRNKGNFPGRFSGRQFSNSRSEMNVSTLELGDSALYLCASSSGPMNEQFFGPGTRLTVL.

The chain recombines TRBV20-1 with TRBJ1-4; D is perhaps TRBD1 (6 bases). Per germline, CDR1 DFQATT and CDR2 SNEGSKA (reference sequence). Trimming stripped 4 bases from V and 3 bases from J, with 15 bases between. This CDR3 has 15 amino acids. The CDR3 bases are TGCAGTGCTAAAGCAGGGGTACCGGCTAATGAAAAACTGTTTTTT. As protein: CSAKAGVPANEKLFF.

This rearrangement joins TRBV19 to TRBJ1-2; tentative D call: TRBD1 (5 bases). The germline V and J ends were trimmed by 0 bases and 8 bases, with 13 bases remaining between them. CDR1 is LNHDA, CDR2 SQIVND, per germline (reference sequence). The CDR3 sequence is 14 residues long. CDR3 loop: CASSIDRRGGGYTF. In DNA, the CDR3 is TGTGCCAGTAGTATAGATCGCCGGGGCGGAGGCTACACCTTC. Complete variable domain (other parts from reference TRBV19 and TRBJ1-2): DGGITQSPKYLFRKEGQNVTLSCEQNLNHDAMYWYRQDPGQGLRLIYYSQIVNDFQKGDIAEGYSVSREKKESFPLTVTSAQKNPTAFYLCASSIDRRGGGYTFGSGTRLTVV.

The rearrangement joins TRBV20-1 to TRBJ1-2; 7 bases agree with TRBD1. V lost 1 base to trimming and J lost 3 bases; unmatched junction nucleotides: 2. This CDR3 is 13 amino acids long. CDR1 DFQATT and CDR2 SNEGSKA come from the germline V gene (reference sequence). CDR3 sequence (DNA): TGCAGTGCTAGAGGAGACAGGGACTATGGCTACACCTTC. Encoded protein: CSARGDRDYGYTF.

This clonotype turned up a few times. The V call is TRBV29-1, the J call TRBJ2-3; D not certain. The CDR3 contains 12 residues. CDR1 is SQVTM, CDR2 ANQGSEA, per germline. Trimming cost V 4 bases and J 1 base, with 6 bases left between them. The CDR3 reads CSVGLGTDTQYF. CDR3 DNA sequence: TGCAGCGTTGGTCTGGGCACAGATACGCAGTATTTT.

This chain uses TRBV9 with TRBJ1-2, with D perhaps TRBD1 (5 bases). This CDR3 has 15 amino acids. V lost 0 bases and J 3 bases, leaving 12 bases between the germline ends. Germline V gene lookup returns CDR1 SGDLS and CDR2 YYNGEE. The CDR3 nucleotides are TGTGCCAGCAGCGTAGACGGGACCTCTCACTATGGCTACACCTTC. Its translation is CASSVDGTSHYGYTF.

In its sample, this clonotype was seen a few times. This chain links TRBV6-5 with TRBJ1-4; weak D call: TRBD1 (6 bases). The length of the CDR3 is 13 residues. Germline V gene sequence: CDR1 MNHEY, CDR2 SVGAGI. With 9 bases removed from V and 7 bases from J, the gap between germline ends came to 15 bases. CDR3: CASARGVAEKLFF. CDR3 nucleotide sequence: TGTGCCAGTGCTAGGGGGGTAGCTGAAAAACTGTTTTTT.

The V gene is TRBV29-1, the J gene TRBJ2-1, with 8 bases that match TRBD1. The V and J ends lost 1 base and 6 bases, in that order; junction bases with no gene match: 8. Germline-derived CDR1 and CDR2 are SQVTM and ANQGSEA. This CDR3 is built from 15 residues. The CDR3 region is CSVEGPGTGPNEQFF. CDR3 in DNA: TGCAGCGTTGAAGGGCCCGGGACAGGTCCCAATGAGCAGTTCTTC.

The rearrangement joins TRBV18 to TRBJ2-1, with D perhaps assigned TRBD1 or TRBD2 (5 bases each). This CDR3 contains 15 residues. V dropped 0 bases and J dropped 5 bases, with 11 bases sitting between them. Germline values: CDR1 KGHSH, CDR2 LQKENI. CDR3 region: CASSPPMRDHNEQFF. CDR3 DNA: TGTGCCAGCTCACCACCGATGAGGGACCACAATGAGCAGTTCTTC.

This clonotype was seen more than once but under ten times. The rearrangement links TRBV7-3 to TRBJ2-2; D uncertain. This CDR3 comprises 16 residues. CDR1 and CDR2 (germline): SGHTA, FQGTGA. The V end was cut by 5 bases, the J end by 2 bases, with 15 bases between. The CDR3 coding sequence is TGTGCCAGCAGCGGGCAGCCACTACGAAACACCGGGGAGCTGTTTTTT. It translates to CASSGQPLRNTGELFF.

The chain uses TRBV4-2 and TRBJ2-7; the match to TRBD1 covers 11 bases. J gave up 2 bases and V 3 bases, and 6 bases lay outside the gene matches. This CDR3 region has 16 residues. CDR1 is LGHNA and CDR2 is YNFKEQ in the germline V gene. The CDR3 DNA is TGTGCCAGCAGCCAGGCCTCGGGACAGGGGGCCTACGAGCAGTACTTC. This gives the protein CASSQASGQGAYEQYF.

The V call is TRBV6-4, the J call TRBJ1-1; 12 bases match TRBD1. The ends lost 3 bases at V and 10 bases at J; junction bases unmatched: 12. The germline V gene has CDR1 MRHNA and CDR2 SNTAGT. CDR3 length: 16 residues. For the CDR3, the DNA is TGTGCCAGCAGTGAGAGCACCGGGACAGGGGGCGGGAGAGCTTTCTTT. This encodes CASSESTGTGGGRAFF.

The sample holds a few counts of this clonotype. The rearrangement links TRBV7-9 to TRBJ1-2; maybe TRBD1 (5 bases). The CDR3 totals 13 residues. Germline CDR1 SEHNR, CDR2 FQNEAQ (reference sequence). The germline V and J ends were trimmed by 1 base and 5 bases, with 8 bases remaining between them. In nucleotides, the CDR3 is TGTGCCAGCAGCTTAGATAAGGGGTATGGCTACACCTTC. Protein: CASSLDKGYGYTF.

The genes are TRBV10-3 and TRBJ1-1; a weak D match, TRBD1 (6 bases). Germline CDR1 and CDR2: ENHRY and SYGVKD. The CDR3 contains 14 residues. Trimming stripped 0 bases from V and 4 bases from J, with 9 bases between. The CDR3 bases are TGTGCCATCAGTGAGTCCGCAGGGGTCACTGAAGCTTTCTTT. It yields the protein CAISESAGVTEAFF.

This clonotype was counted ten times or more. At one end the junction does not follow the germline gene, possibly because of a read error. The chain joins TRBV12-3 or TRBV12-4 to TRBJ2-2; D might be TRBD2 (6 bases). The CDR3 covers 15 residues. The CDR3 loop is CASRLAERNTGELFF. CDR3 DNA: TGTGCCAGCAGATTAGCGGAGCGGAACACCGGGGAGCTGTTTTTT.

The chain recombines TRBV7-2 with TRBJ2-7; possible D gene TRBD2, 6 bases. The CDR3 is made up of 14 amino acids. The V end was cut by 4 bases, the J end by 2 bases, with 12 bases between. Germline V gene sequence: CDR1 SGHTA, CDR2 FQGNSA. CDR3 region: CASSSPTGAYEQYV. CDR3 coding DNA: TGTGCCAGCAGCTCTCCCACGGGGGCCTACGAGCAGTACGTC.

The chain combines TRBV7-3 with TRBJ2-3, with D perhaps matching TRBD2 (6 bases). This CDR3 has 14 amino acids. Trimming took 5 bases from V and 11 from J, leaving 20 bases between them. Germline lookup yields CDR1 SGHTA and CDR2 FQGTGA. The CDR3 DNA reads TGTGCCAGCAGCACACAAAGCGGTCCGGAGGGGCAGTATTTT. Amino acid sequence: CASSTQSGPEGQYF.

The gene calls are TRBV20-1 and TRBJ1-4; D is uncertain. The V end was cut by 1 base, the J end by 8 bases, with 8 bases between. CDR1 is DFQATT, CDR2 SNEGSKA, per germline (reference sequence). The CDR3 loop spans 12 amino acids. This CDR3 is CSARGPAEKLFF. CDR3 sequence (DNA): TGCAGTGCTAGAGGGCCGGCCGAAAAACTGTTTTTT.

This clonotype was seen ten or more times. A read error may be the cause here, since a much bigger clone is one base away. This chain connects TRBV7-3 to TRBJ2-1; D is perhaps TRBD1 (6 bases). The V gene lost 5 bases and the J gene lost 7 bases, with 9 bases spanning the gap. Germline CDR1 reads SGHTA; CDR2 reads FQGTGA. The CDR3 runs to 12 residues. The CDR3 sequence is CASSIRGNEQFF. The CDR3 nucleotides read TGTGCCAGCAGCATAAGGGGGAATGAGCAGTTCTTC.

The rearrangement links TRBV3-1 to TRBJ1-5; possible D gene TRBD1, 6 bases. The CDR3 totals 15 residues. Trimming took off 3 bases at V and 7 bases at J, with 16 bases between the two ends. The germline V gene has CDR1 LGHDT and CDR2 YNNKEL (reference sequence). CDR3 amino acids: CASSQDGGARQPQHF. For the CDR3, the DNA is TGTGCCAGCAGCCAGGACGGGGGGGCCCGGCAGCCCCAGCATTTT.

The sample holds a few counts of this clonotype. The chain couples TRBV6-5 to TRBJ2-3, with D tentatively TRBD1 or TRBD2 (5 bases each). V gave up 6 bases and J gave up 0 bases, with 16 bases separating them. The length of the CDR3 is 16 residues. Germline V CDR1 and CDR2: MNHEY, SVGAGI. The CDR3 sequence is CASSRRRGASTDTQYF. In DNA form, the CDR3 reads TGTGCCAGCAGCCGCCGACGAGGGGCTAGCACAGATACGCAGTATTTT.

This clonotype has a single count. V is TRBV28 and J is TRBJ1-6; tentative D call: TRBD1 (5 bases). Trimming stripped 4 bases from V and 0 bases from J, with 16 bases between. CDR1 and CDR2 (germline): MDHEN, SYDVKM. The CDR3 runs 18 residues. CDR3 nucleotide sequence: TGTGCCAGCAGTTCATCCGGGACGGCGAGCTCCTATAATTCACCCCTCCACTTT. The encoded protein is CASSSSGTASSYNSPLHF.